These 22 T cell receptor beta chains share one sample of origin, sequenced in a study of OX40 agonist ivuxolimab in advanced cancers. Libraries were built with the immunoSEQ multiplex PCR assay. TCRdb took over this immuneACCESS table, retaining in-frame rearrangements with V and J assigned. Such tables are incomplete; in checked studies, under half of the missing clones stem from an unresolved V gene, and the remainder is unexplained. The sample table holds more than 65,000 clones, of which 88% were seen once. The ten largest account for 0.8% to 1.3% of the sample. Specimen: CD4+ or CD8+ T cells sorted from blood, collected in a trial of the OX40 agonist ivuxolimab. The receptors derive from an adult with an advanced solid tumor such as melanoma, head and neck, liver or kidney cancer.

This chain joins TRBV13 and TRBJ2-5; TRBD2 matches at 14 bases. The CDR3 has 17 amino acids. Germline trimming cut 1 base from V and 5 bases from J; bases unmatched to any gene: 6. Looked up from germline, CDR1 is PRHDT and CDR2 is FYEKMQ (reference sequence). Written as DNA, the CDR3 is TGTGCCAGCAGCTTAGTGGGACTAGCGGGAGTTAACGAGACCCAGTACTTC. This gives the protein CASSLVGLAGVNETQYF.

CDR3 region: CSVDRGEQETQYF. The CDR3 DNA sequence: TGCAGCGTTGATAGGGGGGAACAAGAGACCCAGTACTTC. The gene calls are TRBV29-1 and TRBJ2-5; D is perhaps TRBD1 or TRBD2 (6 bases each). V lost 3 bases and J 2 bases, leaving 10 bases between the germline ends. The CDR3 runs 13 residues. The germline CDR1 and CDR2 sequences are SQVTM and ANQGSEA.

This clone was seen a single time. This chain links TRBV19 with TRBJ2-5; possibly TRBD1 or TRBD2 for D (5 bases each). The CDR3 has 13 amino acids. CDR1 and CDR2 from the germline V gene are LNHDA and SQIVND (reference sequence). The germline V and J ends were trimmed by 6 bases and 5 bases, with 13 bases remaining between them. In nucleotides, the CDR3 is TGTGCCAGTAGCGCCACCGGGACCGAGACCCAGTACTTC. Protein: CASSATGTETQYF. The complete variable domain, with remaining parts taken from reference TRBV19 and TRBJ2-5, reads DGGITQSPKYLFRKEGQNVTLSCEQNLNHDAMYWYRQDPGQGLRLIYYSQIVNDFQKGDIAEGYSVSREKKESFPLTVTSAQKNPTAFYLCASSATGTETQYFGPGTRLLVL.

This clone was found a few times. The chain has TRBV9 and TRBJ2-5; 8 positions match TRBD1. Per germline, CDR1 SGDLS and CDR2 YYNGEE. V shed 3 bases and J 5 bases; nucleotides not matched to a gene: 6. The CDR3 contains 14 residues. CDR3 in amino acids: CASSDGQGRETQYF. DNA for the CDR3: TGTGCCAGCAGCGATGGACAGGGTAGGGAGACCCAGTACTTC.

The CDR3, as DNA: TGTGCCAGCAGGACCGGACTTACCACAGATACGCAGTATTTT. It codes for CASRTGLTTDTQYF. This chain links TRBV7-3 with TRBJ2-3, with a possible D match to TRBD2 (5 bases). V lost 6 bases, J lost 2 bases, and 12 bases lay in between. This CDR3 is built from 14 residues. The germline V gene has CDR1 SGHTA and CDR2 FQGTGA.

The V call is TRBV19, the J call TRBJ1-3; D possibly corresponds to TRBD1 (5 bases). The CDR3 totals 14 residues. Per the germline V gene, CDR1 is LNHDA and CDR2 is SQIVND (reference sequence). V dropped 3 bases and J dropped 0 bases, with 6 bases sitting between them. The CDR3 nucleotides read TGTGCCAGTAGTATCGGGGCCTCTGGAAACACCATATATTTT. This translates into CASSIGASGNTIYF.

The rearrangement uses TRBV28 and TRBJ2-7; 7 bases map to TRBD1. CDR1 is MDHEN, CDR2 SYDVKM, per germline. Unmatched junction bases numbered 6, after V lost 6 bases and J lost 4 bases. The CDR3 is 13 residues long. The DNA for the CDR3 is TGTGCCAGCAGCCTAGGGACAGTTTACGAGCAGTACTTC. It specifies CASSLGTVYEQYF.

V and J are TRBV29-1 and TRBJ2-7, with TRBD1 matching over 8 bases. The germline V gene has CDR1 SQVTM and CDR2 ANQGSEA. The CDR3 is made up of 13 amino acids. V was clipped by 1 base and J by 7 bases; unmatched bases: 6. CDR3 sequence reads: CSVEGTGSREQYF. As DNA, the CDR3 is TGCAGCGTTGAAGGGACAGGGTCACGGGAGCAGTACTTC.

This chain joins TRBV6-5 and TRBJ2-7; D unclear. The CDR3 covers 14 residues. V was cut by 8 bases and J by 3 bases, with 17 bases left in between. Germline V CDR1 and CDR2: MNHEY, SVGAGI. The CDR3, as DNA: TGTGCCAGCCGTCGTGAGAGTTCGCACTACGAGCAGTACTTC. Residues: CASRRESSHYEQYF.

This rearrangement joins TRBV19 to TRBJ1-3; no clear D. Trimming removed 10 bases from V and 6 bases from J, with 19 bases in between. CDR1 is LNHDA and CDR2 is SQIVND in the germline V gene (reference sequence). The CDR3 runs to 14 residues. This CDR3 is CATRSSGWVNTIYF. DNA for the CDR3: TGTGCCACCCGAAGCTCGGGCTGGGTAAACACCATATATTTT.

This clone was recorded only once. The chain links TRBV14 to TRBJ2-5, with 7 positions matching TRBD2. The germline gives CDR1 SGHDN, CDR2 FVKESK. CDR3 length equals 16 residues. V lost 1 base and J lost 5; bases outside the gene matches: 10. Here the CDR3 reads CASSQGVGRSMETQYF. The DNA for the CDR3 is TGTGCCAGCAGCCAAGGAGTCGGGAGGAGTATGGAGACCCAGTACTTC. The whole variable domain, filled in from reference TRBV14 and TRBJ2-5, reads EAGVTQFPSHSVIEKGQTVTLRCDPISGHDNLYWYRRVMGKEIKFLLHFVKESKQDESGMPNNRFLAERTGGTYSTLKVQPAELEDSGVYFCASSQGVGRSMETQYFGPGTRLLVL.

CDR3 residues: CASSGDRGRLGYGYTF. The CDR3 DNA sequence: TGTGCCAGCAGTGGAGACAGGGGTCGCTTAGGCTATGGCTACACCTTC. V and J are TRBV2 and TRBJ1-2; TRBD1 matches at 8 bases. Germline trimming cut 4 bases from V and 4 bases from J; bases unmatched to any gene: 11. In germline, CDR1 is SNHLY, CDR2 FYNNEI. This CDR3 region has 16 residues.

This clone occurred a few times. This chain links TRBV5-6 with TRBJ2-3; 8 bases agree with TRBD2. V dropped 3 bases and J dropped 4; count of bases not matched to a gene: 4. This CDR3 has 14 amino acids. CDR1 and CDR2 (germline): SGHDT, YYEEEE. CDR3 sequence: CASSSIAGSDTQYF. In DNA form, the CDR3 reads TGTGCCAGCAGCTCTATAGCGGGATCAGATACGCAGTATTTT.

This clone was detected only once. The chain combines TRBV6-5 with TRBJ2-7; D call uncertain. Germline V gene data show CDR1 as MNHEY and CDR2 as SVGAGI. This CDR3 is 11 amino acids long. The V gene lost 5 bases and the J gene lost 7 bases, with 9 bases spanning the gap. The CDR3 DNA sequence: TGTGCCAGCAGTAAGGCGAGGGAGCAGTACTTC. Amino acids: CASSKAREQYF.

The chain uses TRBV7-6 and TRBJ2-3, with D maybe TRBD2 (5 bases). Trimming took off 5 bases at V and 3 bases at J, with 18 bases between the two ends. CDR3 length: 16 residues. The germline gives CDR1 SGHVS, CDR2 FNYEAQ. The CDR3 DNA follows: TGTGCCAGCAGCCGGGCGTGGGCCCGGAGGACAGATACGCAGTATTTT. Its protein is CASSRAWARRTDTQYF. Full variable domain (outside the CDR3, taken from reference TRBV7-6 and TRBJ2-3): GAGVSQSPRYKVTKRGQDVALRCDPISGHVSLYWYRQALGQGPEFLTYFNYEAQQDKSGLPNDRFSAERPEGSISTLTIQRTEQRDSAMYRCASSRAWARRTDTQYFGPGTRLTVL.

The chain carries TRBV5-4 and TRBJ2-1; unclear D gene. V lost 4 bases and J lost 4, with 12 bases in between. Germline V CDR1 and CDR2: SGHNT, YYREEE (reference sequence). The CDR3 covers 14 residues. Here the CDR3 DNA reads TGTGCCAGCAGCCTATCAGCGAAATACAATGAGCAGTTCTTC. Its protein product is CASSLSAKYNEQFF.

The V gene is TRBV5-1, the J gene TRBJ2-1; TRBD1 is a possible D gene (5 bases). The CDR3 is 15 amino acids. Germline lookup yields CDR1 SGHRS and CDR2 YFSETQ. The V gene lost 0 bases and the J gene lost 9 bases, with 16 bases spanning the gap. The CDR3 DNA is TGCGCCAGCAGCTTGGAGCGCAGGGTTTGGGGTGAGCAGTTCTTC. Its translation: CASSLERRVWGEQFF.

The chain is built from TRBV19 and TRBJ2-7; 11 bases agree with TRBD2. J was trimmed by 3 bases and V by 4 bases; bases with no gene match: 5. The germline V gene has CDR1 LNHDA and CDR2 SQIVND (reference sequence). The CDR3 spans 15 residues. CDR3 loop: CASSTRLAGYYEQYF. The CDR3 bases are TGTGCCAGTAGTACCCGACTAGCGGGATACTACGAGCAGTACTTC.

V usage is TRBV16 and J usage is TRBJ2-1; D not resolved. Per germline, CDR1 KGHSY and CDR2 FQNENV. This CDR3 comprises 15 residues. The V and J ends lost 0 bases and 1 base respectively, with 7 bases between them. The CDR3 sequence is CASSQSSVSYNEQFF. CDR3 nucleotide sequence: TGTGCCAGCAGCCAATCCTCCGTATCCTACAATGAGCAGTTCTTC. Based on the CDR3 plus reference TRBV16 and TRBJ2-1, the full variable domain is GEEVAQTPKHLVRGEGQKAKLYCAPIKGHSYVFWYQQVLKNEFKFLISFQNENVFDETGMPKERFSAKCLPNSPCSLEIQATKLEDSAVYFCASSQSSVSYNEQFFGPGTRLTVL.

The count of this clone is one. V usage is TRBV25-1 and J usage is TRBJ2-1; TRBD2 is a possible D gene (5 bases). The germline V gene has CDR1 MGHDK and CDR2 SYGVNS. The CDR3 totals 15 residues. Trimming took 5 bases from V and 0 from J, leaving 11 bases between them. The CDR3 bases are TGTGCCAGCAGTAGAGACTATCTCTCCTACAATGAGCAGTTCTTC. As protein: CASSRDYLSYNEQFF.

This clone was observed a handful of times. This chain joins TRBV7-3 and TRBJ2-1; 7 bases line up with TRBD2. This CDR3 spans 14 amino acids. Germline values: CDR1 SGHTA, CDR2 FQGTGA. V lost 5 bases to trimming and J lost 5 bases; unmatched junction nucleotides: 6. The CDR3 coding sequence is TGTGCCAGCAGCCAGAGCGGGGTGGACAATGAGCAGTTCTTC. As protein: CASSQSGVDNEQFF.

DNA of the CDR3: TGCGCCAGCAGCTTGGAACCCCAGCCCAACACCGGGGAGCTGTTTTTT. Its translation is CASSLEPQPNTGELFF. The chain combines TRBV5-1 with TRBJ2-2; D is unclear. V shed 0 bases and J shed 2 bases, with 11 bases lying between them. This CDR3 comprises 16 residues. CDR1 and CDR2 from the germline V gene are SGHRS and YFSETQ.